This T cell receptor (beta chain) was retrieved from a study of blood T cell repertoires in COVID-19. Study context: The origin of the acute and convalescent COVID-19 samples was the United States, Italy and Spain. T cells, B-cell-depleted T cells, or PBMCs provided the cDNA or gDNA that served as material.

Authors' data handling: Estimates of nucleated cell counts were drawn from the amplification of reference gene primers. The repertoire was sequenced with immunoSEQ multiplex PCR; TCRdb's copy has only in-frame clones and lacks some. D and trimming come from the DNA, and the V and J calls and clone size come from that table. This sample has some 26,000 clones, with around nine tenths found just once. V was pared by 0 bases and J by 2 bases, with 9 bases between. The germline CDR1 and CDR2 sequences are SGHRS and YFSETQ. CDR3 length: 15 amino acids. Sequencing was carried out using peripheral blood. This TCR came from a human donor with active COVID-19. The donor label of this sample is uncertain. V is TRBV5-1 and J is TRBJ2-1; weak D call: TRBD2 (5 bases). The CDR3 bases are TGCGCCAGCAGCTTGGCGGGGATACCCTACAATGAGCAGTTCTTC. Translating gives CASSLAGIPYNEQFF. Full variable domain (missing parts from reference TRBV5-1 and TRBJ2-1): KAGVTQTPRYLIKTRGQQVTLSCSPISGHRSVSWYQQTPGQGLQFLFEYFSETQRNKGNFPGRFSGRQFSNSRSEMNVSTLELGDSALYLCASSLAGIPYNEQFFGPGTRLTVL.